The sequence of this TCR beta chain was determined in a study of T cell changes during pregnancy in multiple sclerosis. The V gene end was trimmed by 2 bases and the J gene end by 0 bases; junction bases not matched to a gene: 0. CDR1 is SGHAT and CDR2 is FQNNGV in the germline V gene. The CDR3 is 15 residues long. Repertoires were generated with immunoSEQ multiplex PCR, while TCRdb's copy carries only in-frame clones and drops some. The sample lists about 64,000 clones; 90% were seen once. The sequence came from a female donor in good health, enrolled as a control in a pregnancy study. The chain employs TRBV11-2 and TRBJ2-1, with 8 bases fitting TRBD2. Sample: peripheral blood, taken in the second trimester of pregnancy. CDR3 loop: CASSLREGSYNEQFF. In nucleotides, the CDR3 is TGTGCCAGCAGCTTACGGGAGGGCTCCTACAATGAGCAGTTCTTC.